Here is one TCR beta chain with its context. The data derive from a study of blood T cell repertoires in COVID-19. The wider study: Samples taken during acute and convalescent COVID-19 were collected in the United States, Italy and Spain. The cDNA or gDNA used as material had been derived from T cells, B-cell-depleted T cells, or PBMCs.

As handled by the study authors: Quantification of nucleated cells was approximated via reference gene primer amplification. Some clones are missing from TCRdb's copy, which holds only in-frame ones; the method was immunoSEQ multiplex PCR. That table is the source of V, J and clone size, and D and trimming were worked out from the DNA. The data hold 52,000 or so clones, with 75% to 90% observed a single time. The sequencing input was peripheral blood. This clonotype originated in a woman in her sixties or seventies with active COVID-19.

CDR3 DNA sequence: TGTGCCAGCAGCTTAGTTTCCTACGTGAGCGGAGTTAACTATGGCTACACCTTC. Amino acids: CASSLVSYVSGVNYGYTF. The rearrangement joins TRBV11-3 to TRBJ1-2; D gene uncertain. V gave up 1 base and J gave up 1 base, with 19 bases separating them. The CDR3 runs 18 residues. CDR1 and CDR2 (germline): SGHNT, YENEEA.